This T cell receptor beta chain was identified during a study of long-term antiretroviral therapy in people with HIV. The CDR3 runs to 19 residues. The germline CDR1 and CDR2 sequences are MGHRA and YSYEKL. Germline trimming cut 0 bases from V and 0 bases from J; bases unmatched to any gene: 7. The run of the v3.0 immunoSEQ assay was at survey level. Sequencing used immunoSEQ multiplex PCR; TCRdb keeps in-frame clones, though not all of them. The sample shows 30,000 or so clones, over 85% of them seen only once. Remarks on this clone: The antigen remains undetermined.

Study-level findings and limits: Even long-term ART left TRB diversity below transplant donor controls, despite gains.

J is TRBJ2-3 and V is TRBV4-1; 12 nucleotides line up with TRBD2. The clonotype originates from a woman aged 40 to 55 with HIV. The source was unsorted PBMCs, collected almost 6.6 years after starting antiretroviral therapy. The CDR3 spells CASSQDSTSGGPSTDTQYF. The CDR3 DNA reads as TGCGCCAGCAGCCAAGATTCGACTAGCGGGGGACCTAGCACAGATACGCAGTATTTT.